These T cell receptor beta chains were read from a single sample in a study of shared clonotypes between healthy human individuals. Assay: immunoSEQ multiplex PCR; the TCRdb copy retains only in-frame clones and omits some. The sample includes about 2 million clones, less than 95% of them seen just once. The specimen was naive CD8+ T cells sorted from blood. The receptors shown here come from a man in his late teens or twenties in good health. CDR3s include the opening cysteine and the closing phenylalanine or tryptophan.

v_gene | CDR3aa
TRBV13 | CASSRWTEAFF
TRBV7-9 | CASTGTSGGLTYEQYF
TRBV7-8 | CASSQNRETLGYGYTF
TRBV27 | CASTIGASGTNNEQFF
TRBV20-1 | CSAWDPPEAFF
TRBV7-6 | CASSLSSGTTYNEQFF
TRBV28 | CASSLFPGSETQYF
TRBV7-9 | CASSDGGPGSREQFF
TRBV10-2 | CASSFGQGLYNEQFF
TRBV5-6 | CASSLGGTGYEQYF
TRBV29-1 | CSASNSYEQYF
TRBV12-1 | CAFSYEQYF
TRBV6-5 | CASSHDRDAYNEQFF
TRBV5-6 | CASSFSGGSAEAFF
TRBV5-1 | CASSSGLAPGMDTQYF
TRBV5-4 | CASSWEREGLDNEQFF
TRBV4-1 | CASSQDGTDTQYF
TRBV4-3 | CASSQDPGAPGDEKLFF
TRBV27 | CASSLSQGMVTHEQFF
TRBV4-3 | CASSQVRGETQYF
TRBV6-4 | CASPGGTEAFF
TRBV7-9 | CASSSDLGRQFF
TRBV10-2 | CASSDSGTGYEQYF
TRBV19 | CASSGTSGGQETQYF
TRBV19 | CASSIRDYNSPLHF
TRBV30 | CAWSVGQGELTEAFF
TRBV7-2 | CASSHPGASGVETQYF
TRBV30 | CAWSVGTSYNEQFF
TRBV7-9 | CASSLRLAGIDEQYF
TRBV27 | CASSLRGNNEQYF
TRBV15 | CATSTATGGNEQFF
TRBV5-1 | CASSSRQTSMNTEAFF
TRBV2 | CASMGLSYEQYF
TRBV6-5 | CASSYDFGTGELFF
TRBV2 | CASSEGTGGTDTQYF
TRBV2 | CASSEGLTSTDTQYF
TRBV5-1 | CASSLVGQVNPSYEQYF
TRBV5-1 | CASSFFGKTYEQYF
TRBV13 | CASSLRGDNEQFF
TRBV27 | CASSLGGQGVAYEQYF
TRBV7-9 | CASSPDREGETQYF
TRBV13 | CASSGDISSTDTQYF
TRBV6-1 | CASSEWALAGDYEQYF